The 15 T cell receptor beta chains below were found in one sample sequenced in a study of blood T cell repertoires in COVID-19. Profiled with immunoSEQ multiplex PCR; TCRdb holds only in-frame clones, not every one. The sample records about 130,000 clones, more than 70% being singletons. Material: peripheral blood. All receptors come from a man aged 45-65 years with acute or convalescent COVID-19.

This chain uses TRBV7-7 with TRBJ1-5; tentatively, D is TRBD1 (6 bases). Germline V CDR1 and CDR2: SSHAT, FNYEAQ (reference sequence). The length of the CDR3 is 16 residues. CDR3 residues: CASRPGPQGRNQPQHF. CDR3 DNA: TGTGCTAGCCGTCCGGGCCCCCAGGGGCGCAATCAGCCCCAGCATTTT.

The V call is TRBV28, the J call TRBJ2-7; TRBD2 is a possible D gene (5 bases). The CDR3 is 13 residues long. Per germline, CDR1 MDHEN and CDR2 SYDVKM. Trimming stripped 7 bases from V and 4 bases from J, with 14 bases between. The CDR3 region has the DNA TGTGCCAGCAAAGCTTCCTTAGCGTACGAGCAGTACTTC. Residues: CASKASLAYEQYF.

This clone appeared a single time. J is TRBJ2-7 and V is TRBV28; 8 bases match TRBD1. V was clipped by 9 bases and J by 6 bases; unmatched bases: 19. This CDR3 region has 16 residues. The germline V gene has CDR1 MDHEN and CDR2 SYDVKM. The CDR3 reads CASNSGGAMSSSEQYF. CDR3 in DNA: TGTGCCAGTAATTCAGGGGGCGCGATGTCTTCGTCCGAGCAGTACTTC.

The chain couples TRBV18 to TRBJ1-2, with TRBD1 as a possible D gene (5 bases). V was trimmed by 3 bases and J by 9 bases, leaving 17 bases between them. The germline CDR1 and CDR2 sequences are KGHSH and LQKENI. The length of the CDR3 is 14 residues. The CDR3 sequence: CASSPGTSGVSYTF. The CDR3 region has the DNA TGTGCCAGCTCACCGGGTACTTCGGGGGTTAGCTACACCTTC.

This clone was seen more than once but under ten times. The chain links TRBV28 to TRBJ1-2; TRBD1 matches 10 bases. V lost 5 bases, J lost 8 bases, and 5 bases stayed unmatched. This CDR3 contains 13 residues. Germline V lookup: CDR1 MDHEN, CDR2 SYDVKM. In DNA, the CDR3 is TGTGCCAGCAGTCGGACAGGGGGAATAGGCTACACCTTC. As protein: CASSRTGGIGYTF.

This clone was counted a single time. V is TRBV5-1 and J is TRBJ1-2; 7 positions agree with TRBD1. CDR1 SGHRS and CDR2 YFSETQ come from the germline V gene. The CDR3 consists of 14 residues. V shed 0 bases and J 7 bases; nucleotides not matched to a gene: 6. In nucleotides, the CDR3 is TGCGCCAGCAGCTTGGACCGGCAGGGGGGTGGCTACACCTTC. This gives the protein CASSLDRQGGGYTF.

V gene TRBV5-1 combines with J gene TRBJ1-4; TRBD1 matches at 9 bases. Germline assignment: CDR1 SGHRS and CDR2 YFSETQ. Trimming took 1 base from V and 6 from J; bases not matched to a gene: 1. The CDR3 is made up of 14 amino acids. CDR3: CASSLRQGDEKLFF. DNA of the CDR3: TGCGCCAGCAGCTTGAGACAGGGGGATGAAAAACTGTTTTTT.

This rearrangement joins TRBV9 to TRBJ1-1; D is possibly TRBD1 (6 bases). The CDR3 totals 15 residues. V was pared by 4 bases and J by 7 bases, with 20 bases between. Germline V lookup: CDR1 SGDLS, CDR2 YYNGEE. CDR3 sequence: CASSPLELGAGEAFF. Here the CDR3 DNA reads TGTGCCAGCAGCCCCCTGGAGTTGGGGGCCGGTGAAGCTTTCTTT.

This chain connects TRBV5-4 to TRBJ2-1; D possibly corresponds to TRBD1 (6 bases). Trimming shortened V by 2 bases and J by 6 bases, and 15 bases separated the two germline ends. This CDR3 is built from 15 residues. CDR1 and CDR2 from the germline V gene are SGHNT and YYREEE (reference sequence). Written as DNA, the CDR3 is TGTGCCAGCAGCTTAGACAGCAAAGGGGGCAATGAGCAGTTCTTC. It is translated as CASSLDSKGGNEQFF. Drawing the rest from reference TRBV5-4 and TRBJ2-1, the complete variable domain is ETGVTQSPTHLIKTRGQQVTLRCSSQSGHNTVSWYQQALGQGPQFIFQYYREEENGRGNFPPRFSGLQFPNYSSELNVNALELDDSALYLCASSLDSKGGNEQFFGPGTRLTVL.

The V call is TRBV27, the J call TRBJ2-6, with 8 bases identical to TRBD1. This CDR3 spans 17 amino acids. V shed 5 bases, J shed 0 bases, and the junction held 6 bases outside the gene matches. Per the germline V gene, CDR1 is MNHEY and CDR2 is SMNVEV (reference sequence). The CDR3 sequence is CASSPRTGRSGANVLTF. The DNA for the CDR3 is TGTGCCAGCAGTCCGCGGACAGGGCGCTCTGGGGCCAACGTCCTGACTTTC.

This chain connects TRBV7-8 to TRBJ1-2; 11 bases line up with TRBD1. The V gene's germline CDR1 is SGHVS and CDR2 FQNEAQ. J gave up 3 bases and V 4 bases, and 1 base lay outside the gene matches. This CDR3 is 14 amino acids long. The CDR3 loop is CASSSGQGDYGYTF. The DNA for the CDR3 is TGTGCCAGCAGCTCGGGACAGGGGGACTATGGCTACACCTTC.

The chain uses TRBV29-1 and TRBJ2-3; unclear D gene. The CDR3 is 10 residues long. CDR1 is SQVTM, CDR2 ANQGSEA, per germline. The V gene lost 4 bases and the J gene lost 9 bases, with 8 bases spanning the gap. The CDR3 DNA reads TGCAGCGTTGCCCACTGGACGCAGTATTTT. This encodes CSVAHWTQYF.

This clone was counted a single time. The rearrangement joins TRBV28 to TRBJ1-4, with TRBD1 as a possible D gene (5 bases). The ends were cut back, 2 bases at V and 7 bases at J, with 14 bases in the middle. The germline V gene encodes CDR1 MDHEN and CDR2 SYDVKM. The CDR3 is 15 amino acids. CDR3 nucleotide sequence: TGTGCCAGCAGTTTAGGGGGGGTTCGAAGTGAAAAACTGTTTTTT. Translated: CASSLGGVRSEKLFF.

V usage is TRBV27 and J usage is TRBJ2-7; TRBD2 agrees at 12 bases. With V trimmed by 5 bases and J by 4 bases, 9 bases remained unmatched. The germline CDR1 and CDR2 sequences are MNHEY and SMNVEV (reference sequence). There are 16 residues in the CDR3. The CDR3 DNA sequence: TGTGCCAGCAGTAATATGAGACTAGCGGGAGAATACGAGCAGTACTTC. Its protein product is CASSNMRLAGEYEQYF.

The chain is built from TRBV15 and TRBJ2-3, with TRBD1 matching 7 bases. CDR3 length: 16 residues. With 4 bases clipped from V and 6 bases from J, the junction kept 13 bases outside the gene matches. The germline V gene has CDR1 LNHNV and CDR2 YYDKDF (reference sequence). CDR3 region: CATSTDWTGLRDTQYF. In DNA form, the CDR3 reads TGTGCCACCAGCACCGATTGGACAGGCCTTCGGGATACGCAGTATTTT.